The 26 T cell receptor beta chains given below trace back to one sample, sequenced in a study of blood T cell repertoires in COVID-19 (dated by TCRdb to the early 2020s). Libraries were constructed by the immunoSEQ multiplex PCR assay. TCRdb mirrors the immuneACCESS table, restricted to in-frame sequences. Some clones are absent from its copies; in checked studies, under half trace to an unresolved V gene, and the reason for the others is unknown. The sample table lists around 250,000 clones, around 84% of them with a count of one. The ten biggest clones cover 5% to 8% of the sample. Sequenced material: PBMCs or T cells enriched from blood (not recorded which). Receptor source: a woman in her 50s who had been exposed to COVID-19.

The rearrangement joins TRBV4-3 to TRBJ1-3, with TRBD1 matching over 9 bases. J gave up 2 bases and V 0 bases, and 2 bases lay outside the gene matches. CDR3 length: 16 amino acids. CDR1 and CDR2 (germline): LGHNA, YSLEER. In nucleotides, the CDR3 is TGCGCCAGCAGCCAAGACCGGGACAGGGCTGGAAACACCATATATTTT. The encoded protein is CASSQDRDRAGNTIYF.

Here the CDR3 DNA reads TGTGCCAGCAGTGATGACAGGGGGTTCAGCGGCTACACCTTC. Its translation: CASSDDRGFSGYTF. This chain uses TRBV2 with TRBJ1-2; 9 bases match TRBD1. V shed 3 bases, J shed 8 bases, and the junction held 7 bases outside the gene matches. This CDR3 comprises 14 residues. Germline lookup yields CDR1 SNHLY and CDR2 FYNNEI. Full variable domain (outside the CDR3, taken from reference TRBV2 and TRBJ1-2): EPEVTQTPSHQVTQMGQEVILRCVPISNHLYFYWYRQILGQKVEFLVSFYNNEISEKSEIFDDQFSVERPDGSNFTLKIRSTKLEDSAMYFCASSDDRGFSGYTFGSGTRLTVV.

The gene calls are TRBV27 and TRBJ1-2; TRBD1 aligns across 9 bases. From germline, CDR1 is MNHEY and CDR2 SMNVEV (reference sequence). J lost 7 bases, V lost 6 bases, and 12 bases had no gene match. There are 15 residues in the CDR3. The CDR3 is CASRLQGAKATGYTF. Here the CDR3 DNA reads TGTGCCAGCAGACTACAGGGGGCTAAAGCGACTGGCTACACCTTC.

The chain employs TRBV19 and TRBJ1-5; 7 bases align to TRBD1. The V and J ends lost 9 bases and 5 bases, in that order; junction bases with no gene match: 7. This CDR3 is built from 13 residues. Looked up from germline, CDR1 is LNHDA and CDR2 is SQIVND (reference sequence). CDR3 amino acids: CASRDRIYQPQHF. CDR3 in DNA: TGTGCCAGCCGGGACAGAATTTATCAGCCCCAGCATTTT.

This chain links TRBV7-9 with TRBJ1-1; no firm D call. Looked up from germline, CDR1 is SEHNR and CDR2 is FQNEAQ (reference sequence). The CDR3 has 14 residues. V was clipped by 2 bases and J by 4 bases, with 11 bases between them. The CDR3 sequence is CASSLSEGATEAFF. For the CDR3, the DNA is TGTGCCAGCAGCTTAAGTGAGGGAGCCACTGAAGCTTTCTTT.

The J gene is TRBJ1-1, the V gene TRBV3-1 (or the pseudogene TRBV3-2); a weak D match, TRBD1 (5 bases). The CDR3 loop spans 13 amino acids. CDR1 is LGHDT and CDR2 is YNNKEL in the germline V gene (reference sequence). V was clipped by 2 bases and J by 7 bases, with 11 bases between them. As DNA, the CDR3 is TGTGCCAGCAGCCAAACCGACAGAGTTGAAGCTTTCTTT. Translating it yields CASSQTDRVEAFF.

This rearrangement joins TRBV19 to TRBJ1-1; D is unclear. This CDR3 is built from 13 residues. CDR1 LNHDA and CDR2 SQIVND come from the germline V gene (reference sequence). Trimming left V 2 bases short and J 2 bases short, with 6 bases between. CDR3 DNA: TGTGCCAGTAGTATACGGGAAAACACTGAAGCTTTCTTT. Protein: CASSIRENTEAFF. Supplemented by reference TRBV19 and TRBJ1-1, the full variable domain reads DGGITQSPKYLFRKEGQNVTLSCEQNLNHDAMYWYRQDPGQGLRLIYYSQIVNDFQKGDIAEGYSVSREKKESFPLTVTSAQKNPTAFYLCASSIRENTEAFFGQGTRLTVV.

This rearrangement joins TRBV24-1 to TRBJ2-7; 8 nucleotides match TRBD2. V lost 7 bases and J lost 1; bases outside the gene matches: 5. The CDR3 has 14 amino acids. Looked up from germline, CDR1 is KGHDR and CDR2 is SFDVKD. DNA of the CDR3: TGTGCCACCAGCTTCGGGGGGGATTCCTACGAGCAGTACTTC. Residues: CATSFGGDSYEQYF.

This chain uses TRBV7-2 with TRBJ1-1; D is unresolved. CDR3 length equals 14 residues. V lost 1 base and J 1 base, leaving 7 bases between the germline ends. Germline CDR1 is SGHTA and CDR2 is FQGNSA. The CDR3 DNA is TGTGCCAGCAGCTTAGACCGGTGGAACACTGAAGCTTTCTTT. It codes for CASSLDRWNTEAFF. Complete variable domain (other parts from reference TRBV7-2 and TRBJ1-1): GAGVSQSPSNKVTEKGKDVELRCDPISGHTALYWYRQSLGQGLEFLIYFQGNSAPDKSGLPSDRFSAERTGGSVSTLTIQRTQQEDSAVYLCASSLDRWNTEAFFGQGTRLTVV.

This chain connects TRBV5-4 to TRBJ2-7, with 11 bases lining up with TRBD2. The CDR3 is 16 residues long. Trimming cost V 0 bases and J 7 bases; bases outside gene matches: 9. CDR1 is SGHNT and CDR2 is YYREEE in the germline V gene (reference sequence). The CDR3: CASSLAPSGGPWEQYF. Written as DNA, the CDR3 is TGTGCCAGCAGCTTGGCTCCTAGCGGGGGGCCGTGGGAGCAGTACTTC.

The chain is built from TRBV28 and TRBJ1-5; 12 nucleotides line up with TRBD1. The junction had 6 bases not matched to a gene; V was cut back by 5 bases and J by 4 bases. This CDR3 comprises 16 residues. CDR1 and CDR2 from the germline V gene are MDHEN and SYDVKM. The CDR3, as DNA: TGTGCCAGCAGTCCCGGGACAGGGGGCTTTAATCAGCCCCAGCATTTT. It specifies CASSPGTGGFNQPQHF.

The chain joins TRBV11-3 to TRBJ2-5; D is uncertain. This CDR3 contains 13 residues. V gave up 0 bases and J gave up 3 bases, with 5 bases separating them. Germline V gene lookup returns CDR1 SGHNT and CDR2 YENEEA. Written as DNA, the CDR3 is TGTGCCAGCAGCTTAGAGGCGGAAGAGACCCAGTACTTC. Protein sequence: CASSLEAEETQYF.

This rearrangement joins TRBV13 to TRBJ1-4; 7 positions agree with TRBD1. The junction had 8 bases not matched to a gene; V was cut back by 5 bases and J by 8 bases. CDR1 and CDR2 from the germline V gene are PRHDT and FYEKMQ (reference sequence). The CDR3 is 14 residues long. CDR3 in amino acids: CASSPGQADEKLFF. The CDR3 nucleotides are TGTGCCAGCAGCCCCGGACAGGCGGACGAAAAACTGTTTTTT.

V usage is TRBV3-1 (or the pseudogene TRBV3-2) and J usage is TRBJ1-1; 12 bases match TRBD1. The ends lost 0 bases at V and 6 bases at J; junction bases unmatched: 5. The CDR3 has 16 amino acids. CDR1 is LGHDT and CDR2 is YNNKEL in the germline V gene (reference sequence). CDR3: CASSQDGTGGIAEAFF. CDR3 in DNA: TGTGCCAGCAGCCAAGACGGGACAGGGGGCATCGCTGAAGCTTTCTTT.

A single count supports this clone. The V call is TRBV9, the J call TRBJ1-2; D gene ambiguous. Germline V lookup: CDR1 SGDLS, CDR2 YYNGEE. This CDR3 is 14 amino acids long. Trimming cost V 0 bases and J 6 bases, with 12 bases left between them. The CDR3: CASSVARGGNGYTF. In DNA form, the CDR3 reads TGTGCCAGCAGCGTAGCTCGGGGAGGGAATGGCTACACCTTC.

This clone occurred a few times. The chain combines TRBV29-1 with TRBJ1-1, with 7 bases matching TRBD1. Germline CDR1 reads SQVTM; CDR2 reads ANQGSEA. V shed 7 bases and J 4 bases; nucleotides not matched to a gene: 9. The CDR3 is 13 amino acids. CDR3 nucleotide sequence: TGCAGCGCATCACTACAGGGGAGCACTGAAGCTTTCTTT. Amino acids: CSASLQGSTEAFF.

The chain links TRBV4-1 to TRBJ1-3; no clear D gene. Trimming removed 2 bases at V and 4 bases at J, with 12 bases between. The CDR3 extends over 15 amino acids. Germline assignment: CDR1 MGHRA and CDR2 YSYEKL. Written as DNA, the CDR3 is TGCGCCAGCAGCCAAAGCCTCAGAGCGGGAAACACCATATATTTT. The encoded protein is CASSQSLRAGNTIYF.

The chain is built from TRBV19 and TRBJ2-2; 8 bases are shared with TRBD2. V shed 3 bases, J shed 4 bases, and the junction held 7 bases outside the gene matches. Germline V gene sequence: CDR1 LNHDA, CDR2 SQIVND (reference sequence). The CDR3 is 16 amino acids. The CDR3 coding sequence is TGTGCCAGTAGTATCGAGGGAGCGGGGGCCACCGGGGAGCTGTTTTTT. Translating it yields CASSIEGAGATGELFF.

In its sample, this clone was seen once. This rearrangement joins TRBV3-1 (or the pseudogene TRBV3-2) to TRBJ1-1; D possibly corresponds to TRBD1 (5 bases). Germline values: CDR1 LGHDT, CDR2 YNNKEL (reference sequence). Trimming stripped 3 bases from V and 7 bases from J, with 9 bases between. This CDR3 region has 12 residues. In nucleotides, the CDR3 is TGTGCCAGCAGCCACCAGGGCTTTGAAGCTTTCTTT. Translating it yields CASSHQGFEAFF.

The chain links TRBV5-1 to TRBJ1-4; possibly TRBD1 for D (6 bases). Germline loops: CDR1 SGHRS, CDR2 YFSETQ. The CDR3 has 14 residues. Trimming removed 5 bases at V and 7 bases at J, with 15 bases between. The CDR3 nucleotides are TGCGCCAGCAGACCTGACAGGCCAAGTGAAAAACTGTTTTTT. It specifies CASRPDRPSEKLFF. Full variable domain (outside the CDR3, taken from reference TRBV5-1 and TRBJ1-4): KAGVTQTPRYLIKTRGQQVTLSCSPISGHRSVSWYQQTPGQGLQFLFEYFSETQRNKGNFPGRFSGRQFSNSRSEMNVSTLELGDSALYLCASRPDRPSEKLFFGSGTQLSVL.

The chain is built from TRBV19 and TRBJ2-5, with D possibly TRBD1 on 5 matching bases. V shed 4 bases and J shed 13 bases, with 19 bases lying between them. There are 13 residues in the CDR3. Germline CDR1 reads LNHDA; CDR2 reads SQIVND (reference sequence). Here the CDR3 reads CASSTSTVNYPYF. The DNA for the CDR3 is TGTGCCAGTAGTACTTCGACAGTCAATTACCCGTACTTC.

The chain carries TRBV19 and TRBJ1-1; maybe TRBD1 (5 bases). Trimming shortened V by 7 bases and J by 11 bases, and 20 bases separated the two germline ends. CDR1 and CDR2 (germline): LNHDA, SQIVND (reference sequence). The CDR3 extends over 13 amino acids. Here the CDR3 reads CASTPTAGGRAFF. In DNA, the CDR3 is TGTGCCAGTACCCCAACCGCCGGGGGTCGCGCTTTCTTT.

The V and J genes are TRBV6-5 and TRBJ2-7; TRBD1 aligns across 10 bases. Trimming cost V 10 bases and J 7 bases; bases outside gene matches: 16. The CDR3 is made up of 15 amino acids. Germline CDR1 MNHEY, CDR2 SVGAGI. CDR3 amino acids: CATSGPGQGRWEQYF. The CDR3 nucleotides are TGTGCCACCTCAGGTCCGGGACAGGGGCGTTGGGAGCAGTACTTC.

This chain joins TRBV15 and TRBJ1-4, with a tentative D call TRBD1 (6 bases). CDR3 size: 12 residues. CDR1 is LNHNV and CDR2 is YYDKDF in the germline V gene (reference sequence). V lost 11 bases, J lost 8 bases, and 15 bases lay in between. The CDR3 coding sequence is TGTGCCGCACAACAGGGAAACGAAAAACTGTTTTTT. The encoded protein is CAAQQGNEKLFF.

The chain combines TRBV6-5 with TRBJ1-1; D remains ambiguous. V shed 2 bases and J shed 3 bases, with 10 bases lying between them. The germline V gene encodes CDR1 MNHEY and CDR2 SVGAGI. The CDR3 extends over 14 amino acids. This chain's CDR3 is CASSYRRRDTEAFF. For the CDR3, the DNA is TGTGCCAGCAGTTACCGCCGCCGGGACACTGAAGCTTTCTTT.

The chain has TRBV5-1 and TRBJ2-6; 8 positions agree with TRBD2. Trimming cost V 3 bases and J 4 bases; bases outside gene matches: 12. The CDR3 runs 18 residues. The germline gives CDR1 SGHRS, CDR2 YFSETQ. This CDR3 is CASSSPGGQRSGANVLTF. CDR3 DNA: TGCGCCAGCAGCTCCCCGGGGGGGCAACGAAGCGGGGCCAACGTCCTGACTTTC.